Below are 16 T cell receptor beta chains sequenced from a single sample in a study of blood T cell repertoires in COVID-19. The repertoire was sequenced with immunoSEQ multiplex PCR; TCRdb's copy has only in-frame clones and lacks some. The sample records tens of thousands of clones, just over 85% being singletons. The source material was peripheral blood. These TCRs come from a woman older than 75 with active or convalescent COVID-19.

Here the CDR3 reads CASTSFGTKQFF. The CDR3 DNA sequence: TGTGCCAGCACCTCGTTCGGGACTAAGCAGTTCTTC. The chain combines TRBV7-8 with TRBJ2-1; 7 nucleotides line up with TRBD2. This CDR3 is 12 amino acids long. The trim removed 7 bases at V and 11 bases at J, leaving 8 bases unmatched. The germline V gene encodes CDR1 SGHVS and CDR2 FQNEAQ.

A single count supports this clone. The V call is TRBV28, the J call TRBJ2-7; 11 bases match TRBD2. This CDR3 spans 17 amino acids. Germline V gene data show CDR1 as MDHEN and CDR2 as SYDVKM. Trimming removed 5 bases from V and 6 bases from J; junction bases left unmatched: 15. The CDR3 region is CASSPIDFSGRAREQYF. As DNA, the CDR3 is TGTGCCAGCAGTCCCATAGACTTTAGCGGGAGGGCCCGCGAGCAGTACTTC.

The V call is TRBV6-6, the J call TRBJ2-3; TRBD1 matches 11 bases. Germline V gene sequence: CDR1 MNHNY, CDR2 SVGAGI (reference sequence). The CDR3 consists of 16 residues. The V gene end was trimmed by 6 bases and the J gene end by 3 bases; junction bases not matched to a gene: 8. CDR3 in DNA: TGTGCCAGCAGGCCCGGACAGGGGGCGTGGACAGATACGCAGTATTTT. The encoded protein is CASRPGQGAWTDTQYF.

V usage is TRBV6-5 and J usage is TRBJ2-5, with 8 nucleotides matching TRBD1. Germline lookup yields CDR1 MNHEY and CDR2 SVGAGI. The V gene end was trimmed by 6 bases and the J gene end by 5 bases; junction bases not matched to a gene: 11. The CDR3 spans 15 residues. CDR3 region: CASRPRGRGLETQYF. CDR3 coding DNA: TGTGCCAGCAGGCCAAGGGGCAGGGGGCTTGAGACCCAGTACTTC.

The CDR3 spells CASSLAGGGGTDTQYF. The CDR3 DNA reads as TGTGCCAGCAGCTTAGCAGGAGGGGGCGGGACAGATACGCAGTATTTT. The J gene is TRBJ2-3, the V gene TRBV7-8; maybe TRBD1 (7 bases). The CDR3 has 16 residues. V was shortened by 0 bases and J by 3 bases, with 13 bases between the two germline ends. The V gene's germline CDR1 is SGHVS and CDR2 FQNEAQ.

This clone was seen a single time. CDR3 loop: CASSLGGLDTGELFF. CDR3 bases: TGCGCCAGCAGCTTGGGAGGACTCGACACCGGGGAGCTGTTTTTT. The chain employs TRBV5-1 and TRBJ2-2; maybe TRBD2 (5 bases). The germline V gene encodes CDR1 SGHRS and CDR2 YFSETQ. Trimming took 0 bases from V and 3 from J, leaving 9 bases between them. The CDR3 loop spans 15 amino acids. Based on the CDR3 plus reference TRBV5-1 and TRBJ2-2, the full variable domain is KAGVTQTPRYLIKTRGQQVTLSCSPISGHRSVSWYQQTPGQGLQFLFEYFSETQRNKGNFPGRFSGRQFSNSRSEMNVSTLELGDSALYLCASSLGGLDTGELFFGEGSRLTVL.

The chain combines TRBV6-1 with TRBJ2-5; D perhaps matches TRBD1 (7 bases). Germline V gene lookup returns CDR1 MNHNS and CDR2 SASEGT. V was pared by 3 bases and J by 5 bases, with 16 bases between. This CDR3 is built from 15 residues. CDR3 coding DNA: TGTGCCAGCAGTGACCCCAGGGGGGAGACGGAGACCCAGTACTTC. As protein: CASSDPRGETETQYF.

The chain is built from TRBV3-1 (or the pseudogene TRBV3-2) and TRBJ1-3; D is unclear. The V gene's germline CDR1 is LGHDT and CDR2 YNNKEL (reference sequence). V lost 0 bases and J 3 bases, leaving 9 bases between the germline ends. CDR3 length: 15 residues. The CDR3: CASSQEQNDGNTIYF. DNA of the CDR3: TGTGCCAGCAGCCAAGAACAGAACGATGGAAACACCATATATTTT.

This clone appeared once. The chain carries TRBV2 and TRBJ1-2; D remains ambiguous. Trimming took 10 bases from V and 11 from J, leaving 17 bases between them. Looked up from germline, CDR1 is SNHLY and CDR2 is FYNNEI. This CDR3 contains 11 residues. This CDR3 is CATVLENAYTF. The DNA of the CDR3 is TGTGCCACCGTGTTAGAGAACGCGTACACCTTC.

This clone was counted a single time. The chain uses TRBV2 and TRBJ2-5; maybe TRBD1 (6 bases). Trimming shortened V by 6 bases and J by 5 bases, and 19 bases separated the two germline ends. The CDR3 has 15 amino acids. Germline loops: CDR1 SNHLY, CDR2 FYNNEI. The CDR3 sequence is CASSPDRRGVETQYF. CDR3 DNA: TGTGCCAGCAGCCCGGACCGCAGGGGAGTGGAGACCCAGTACTTC.

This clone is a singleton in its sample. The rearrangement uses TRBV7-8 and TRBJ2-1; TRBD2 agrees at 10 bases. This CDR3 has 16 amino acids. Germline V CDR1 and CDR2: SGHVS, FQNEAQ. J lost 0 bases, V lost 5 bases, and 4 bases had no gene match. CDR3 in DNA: TGTGCCAGCAGCCGCAGCGGGGGGGCCTCCTACAATGAGCAGTTCTTC. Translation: CASSRSGGASYNEQFF.

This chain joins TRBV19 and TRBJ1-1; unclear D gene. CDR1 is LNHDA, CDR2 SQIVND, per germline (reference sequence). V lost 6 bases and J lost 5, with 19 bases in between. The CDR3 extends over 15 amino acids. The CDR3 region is CASSKNLGRETEAFF. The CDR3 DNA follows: TGTGCCAGTAGCAAAAACCTTGGGAGGGAGACTGAAGCTTTCTTT.

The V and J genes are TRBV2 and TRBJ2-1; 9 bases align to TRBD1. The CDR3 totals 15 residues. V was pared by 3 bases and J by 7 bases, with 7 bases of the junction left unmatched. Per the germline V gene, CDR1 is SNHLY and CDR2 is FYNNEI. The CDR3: CASSDRDRAGNEQFF. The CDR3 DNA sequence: TGTGCCAGCAGTGATAGGGACAGGGCAGGGAATGAGCAGTTCTTC. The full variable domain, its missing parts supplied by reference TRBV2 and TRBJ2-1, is EPEVTQTPSHQVTQMGQEVILRCVPISNHLYFYWYRQILGQKVEFLVSFYNNEISEKSEIFDDQFSVERPDGSNFTLKIRSTKLEDSAMYFCASSDRDRAGNEQFFGPGTRLTVL.

The CDR3 DNA reads TGTGCCAGCAGCCGACAGGCTACCTACGAGCAGTACTTC. This gives the protein CASSRQATYEQYF. V gene TRBV5-4 combines with J gene TRBJ2-7, with a weak D call TRBD1 (6 bases). Looked up from germline, CDR1 is SGHNT and CDR2 is YYREEE (reference sequence). The length of the CDR3 is 13 residues. V gave up 4 bases and J gave up 2 bases, with 10 bases separating them.

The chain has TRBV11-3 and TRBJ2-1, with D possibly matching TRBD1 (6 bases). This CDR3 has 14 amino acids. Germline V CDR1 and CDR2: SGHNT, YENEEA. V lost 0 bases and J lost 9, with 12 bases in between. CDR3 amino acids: CASSLDRGRSEQFF. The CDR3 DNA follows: TGTGCCAGCAGCTTAGACAGGGGAAGGTCTGAGCAGTTCTTC.

This CDR3 reads CASSVQKNTEAFF. The CDR3 DNA is TGTGCCAGCAGTGTTCAGAAGAACACTGAAGCTTTCTTT. V is TRBV2 and J is TRBJ1-1; D remains unclear. The V end lost 4 bases, the J end lost 1 base, and 7 bases lay between the germline ends. CDR3 size: 13 residues. Germline CDR1 and CDR2: SNHLY and FYNNEI.